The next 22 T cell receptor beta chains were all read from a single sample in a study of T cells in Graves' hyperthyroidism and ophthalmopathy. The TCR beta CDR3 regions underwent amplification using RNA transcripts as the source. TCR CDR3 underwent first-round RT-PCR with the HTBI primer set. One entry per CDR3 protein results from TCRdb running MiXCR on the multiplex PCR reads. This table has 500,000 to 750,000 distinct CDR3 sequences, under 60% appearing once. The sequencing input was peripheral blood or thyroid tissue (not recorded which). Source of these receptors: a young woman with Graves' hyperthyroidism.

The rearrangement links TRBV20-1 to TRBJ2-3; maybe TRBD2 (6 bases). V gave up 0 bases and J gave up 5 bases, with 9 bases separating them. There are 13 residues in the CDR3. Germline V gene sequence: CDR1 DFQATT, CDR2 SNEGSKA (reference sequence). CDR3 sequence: CSARDGRGDTQYF. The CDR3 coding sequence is TGCAGTGCTAGAGATGGGCGGGGAGATACGCAGTATTTT.

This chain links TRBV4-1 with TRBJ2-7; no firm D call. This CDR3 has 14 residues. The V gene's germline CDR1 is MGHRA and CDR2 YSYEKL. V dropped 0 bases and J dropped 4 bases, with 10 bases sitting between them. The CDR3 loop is CASSQDQALYEQYF. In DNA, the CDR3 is TGCGCCAGCAGCCAAGATCAGGCTCTATACGAGCAGTACTTC.

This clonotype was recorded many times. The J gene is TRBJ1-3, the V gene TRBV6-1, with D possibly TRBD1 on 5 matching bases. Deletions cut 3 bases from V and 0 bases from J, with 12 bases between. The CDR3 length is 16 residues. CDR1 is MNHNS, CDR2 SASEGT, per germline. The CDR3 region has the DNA TGTGCCAGCAGTGATGGGGCCGCGAGCTCTGGAAACACCATATATTTT. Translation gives CASSDGAASSGNTIYF.

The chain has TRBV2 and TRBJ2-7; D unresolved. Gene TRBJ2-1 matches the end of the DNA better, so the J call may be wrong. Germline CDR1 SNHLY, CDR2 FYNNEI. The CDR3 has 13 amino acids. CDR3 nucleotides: TGTGCCAGCAGTTGGGGATCGTGGTATGAGCAGTTCTTC. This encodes CASSWGSWYEQFF.

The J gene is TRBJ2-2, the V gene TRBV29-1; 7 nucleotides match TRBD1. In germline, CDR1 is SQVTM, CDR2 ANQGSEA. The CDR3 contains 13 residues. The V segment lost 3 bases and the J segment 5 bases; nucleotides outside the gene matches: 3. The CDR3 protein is CSVEARGTGELFF. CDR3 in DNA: TGCAGCGTTGAGGCCAGGGGGACCGGGGAGCTGTTTTTT.

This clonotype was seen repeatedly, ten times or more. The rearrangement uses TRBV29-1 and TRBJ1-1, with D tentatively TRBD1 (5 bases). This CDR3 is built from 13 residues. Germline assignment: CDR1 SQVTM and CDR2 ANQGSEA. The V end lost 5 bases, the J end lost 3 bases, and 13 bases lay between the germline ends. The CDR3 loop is CSVHTGGYTEAFF. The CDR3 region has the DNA TGCAGCGTTCACACGGGGGGATACACTGAAGCTTTCTTT.

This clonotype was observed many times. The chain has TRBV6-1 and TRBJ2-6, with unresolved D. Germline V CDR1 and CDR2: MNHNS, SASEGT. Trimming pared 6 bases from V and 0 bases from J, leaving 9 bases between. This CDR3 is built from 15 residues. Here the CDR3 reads CASSLTSSGANVLTF. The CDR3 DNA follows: TGTGCCAGCAGCCTGACTTCCTCTGGGGCCAACGTCCTGACTTTC.

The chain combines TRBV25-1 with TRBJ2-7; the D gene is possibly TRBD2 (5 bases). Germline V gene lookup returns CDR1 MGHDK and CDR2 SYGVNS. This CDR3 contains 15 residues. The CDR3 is CARATRGASPGEQYF. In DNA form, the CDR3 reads TGTGCTAGAGCCACCCGGGGAGCGTCTCCGGGTGAGCAGTACTTC.

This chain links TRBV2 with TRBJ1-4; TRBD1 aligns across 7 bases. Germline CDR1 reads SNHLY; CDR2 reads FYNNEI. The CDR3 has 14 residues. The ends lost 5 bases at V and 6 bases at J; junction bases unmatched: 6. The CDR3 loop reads CASSPGQNDEKLFF. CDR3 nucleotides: TGTGCCAGCAGTCCGGGACAGAACGATGAAAAACTGTTTTTT.

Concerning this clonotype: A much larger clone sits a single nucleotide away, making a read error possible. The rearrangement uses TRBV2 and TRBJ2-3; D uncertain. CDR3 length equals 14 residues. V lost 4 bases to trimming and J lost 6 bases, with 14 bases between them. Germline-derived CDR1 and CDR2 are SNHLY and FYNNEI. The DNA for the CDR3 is TGTGCCAGCAGTGCGCGTACCCTCGCCGATACGCAGTATTTT. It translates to CASSARTLADTQYF.

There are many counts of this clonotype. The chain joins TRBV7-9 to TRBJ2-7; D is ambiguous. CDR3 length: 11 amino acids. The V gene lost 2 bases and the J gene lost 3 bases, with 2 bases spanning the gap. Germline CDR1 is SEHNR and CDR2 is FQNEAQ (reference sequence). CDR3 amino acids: CASSLLYEQYF. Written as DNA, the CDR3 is TGTGCCAGCAGCTTACTCTACGAGCAGTACTTC.

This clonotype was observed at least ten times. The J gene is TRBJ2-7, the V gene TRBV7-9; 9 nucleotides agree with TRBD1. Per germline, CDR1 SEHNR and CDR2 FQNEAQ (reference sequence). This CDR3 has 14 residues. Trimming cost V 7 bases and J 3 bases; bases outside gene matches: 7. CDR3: CASTGDREDYEQYF. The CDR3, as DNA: TGTGCCAGCACGGGGGACAGGGAAGACTACGAGCAGTACTTC.

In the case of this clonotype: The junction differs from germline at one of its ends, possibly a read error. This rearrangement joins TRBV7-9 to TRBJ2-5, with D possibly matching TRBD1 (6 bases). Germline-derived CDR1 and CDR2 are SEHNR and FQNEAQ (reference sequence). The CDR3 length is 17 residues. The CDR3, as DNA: TGTGCCAGCAGTCTACCCCGGGACACCTATCGGGTAGAGACCCAGTGCTTC. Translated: CASSLPRDTYRVETQCF.

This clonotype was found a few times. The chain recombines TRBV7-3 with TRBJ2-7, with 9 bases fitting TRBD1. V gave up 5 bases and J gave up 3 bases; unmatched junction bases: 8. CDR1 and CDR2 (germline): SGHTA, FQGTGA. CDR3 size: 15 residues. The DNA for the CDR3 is TGTGCCAGCAGCAGGGACAGGGAAGTGGGCTACGAGCAGTACTTC. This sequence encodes CASSRDREVGYEQYF.

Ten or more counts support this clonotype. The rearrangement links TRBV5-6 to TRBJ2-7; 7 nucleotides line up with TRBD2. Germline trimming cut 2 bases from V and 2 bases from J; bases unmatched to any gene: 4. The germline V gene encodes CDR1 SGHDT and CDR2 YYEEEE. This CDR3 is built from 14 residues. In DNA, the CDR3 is TGTGCCAGCAGCTTTAGCGGGCAAACCTACGAGCAGTACTTC. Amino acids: CASSFSGQTYEQYF.

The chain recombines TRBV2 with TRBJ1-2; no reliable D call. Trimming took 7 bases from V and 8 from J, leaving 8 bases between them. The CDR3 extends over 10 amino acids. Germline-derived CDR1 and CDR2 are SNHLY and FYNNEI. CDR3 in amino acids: CASIRGGYTF. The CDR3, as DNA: TGTGCCAGCATCCGAGGAGGCTACACCTTC.

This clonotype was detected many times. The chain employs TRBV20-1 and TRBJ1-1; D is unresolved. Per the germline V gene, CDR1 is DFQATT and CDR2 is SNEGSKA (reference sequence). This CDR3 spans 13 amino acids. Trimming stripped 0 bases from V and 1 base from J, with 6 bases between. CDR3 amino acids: CSARDNSNTEAFF. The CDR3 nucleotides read TGCAGTGCTAGAGATAACTCGAACACTGAAGCTTTCTTT.

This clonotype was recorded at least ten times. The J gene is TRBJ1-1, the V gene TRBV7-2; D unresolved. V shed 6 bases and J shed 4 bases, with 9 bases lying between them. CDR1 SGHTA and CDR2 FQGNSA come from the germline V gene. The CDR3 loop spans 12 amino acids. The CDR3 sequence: CASRGGSTEAFF. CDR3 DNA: TGTGCCAGCAGAGGCGGGAGCACTGAAGCTTTCTTT.

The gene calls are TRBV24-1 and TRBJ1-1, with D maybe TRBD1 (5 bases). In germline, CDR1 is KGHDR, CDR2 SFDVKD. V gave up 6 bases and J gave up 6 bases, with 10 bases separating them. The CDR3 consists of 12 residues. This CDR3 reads CATSTGTAEAFF. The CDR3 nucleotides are TGTGCCACCAGTACCGGGACGGCTGAAGCTTTCTTT.

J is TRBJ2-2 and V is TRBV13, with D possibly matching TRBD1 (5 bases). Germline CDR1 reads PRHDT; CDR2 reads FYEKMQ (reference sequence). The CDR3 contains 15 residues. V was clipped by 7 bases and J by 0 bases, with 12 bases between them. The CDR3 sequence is CASTSPGSNTGELFF. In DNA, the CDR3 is TGTGCCAGCACCTCGCCAGGGTCGAACACCGGGGAGCTGTTTTTT.

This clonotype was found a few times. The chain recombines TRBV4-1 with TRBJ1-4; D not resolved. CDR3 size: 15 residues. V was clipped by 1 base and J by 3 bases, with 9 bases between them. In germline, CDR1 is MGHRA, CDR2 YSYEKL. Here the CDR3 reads CASSQGRGANEKLFF. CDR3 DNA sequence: TGCGCCAGCAGCCAAGGGCGCGGGGCTAATGAAAAACTGTTTTTT.

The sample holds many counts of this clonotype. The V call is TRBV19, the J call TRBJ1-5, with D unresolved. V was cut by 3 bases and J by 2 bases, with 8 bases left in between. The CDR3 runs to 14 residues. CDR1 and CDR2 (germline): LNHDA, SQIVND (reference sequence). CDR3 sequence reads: CASSIGRGNQPQHF. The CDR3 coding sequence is TGTGCCAGTAGTATCGGTAGGGGCAATCAGCCCCAGCATTTT.